This paragraph reports one T cell receptor beta chain. This clonotype appeared many times. Its cognate antigen has yet to be identified. Within one base of it there is no much larger clone, and no base qualities were kept. These data belong to a study of T cells in Graves' hyperthyroidism and ophthalmopathy (dated by TCRdb to the late 2010s). The study in broad terms: Peripheral blood samples were taken at initial diagnosis, before any treatment was given. To identify distinguishing TCR V-J signatures, a discovery cohort of 100 or so patients was used, comprising 43 with Graves' ophthalmopathy and approximately 58 with stable Graves' hyperthyroidism. TCR Vbeta CDR3 sequencing of 135 peripheral blood samples (around 45 ophthalmopathy, 75 hyperthyroidism and approximately 17 progressor patients) is reported in the paper. Following sampling, methimazole starting at 30 mg daily was given to hyperthyroidism patients, and high-dose intravenous methylprednisolone was given to ophthalmopathy patients. In several Graves' hyperthyroidism patients, the study also compared T-cell repertoires from thyroid tissue with T-cell repertoires from blood. The roughly 100 discovery patients were randomly divided into training and test sets at a 7:3 ratio. Prospective prediction of ophthalmopathy was tested in an independent validation cohort consisting of 18 to 20 hyperthyroidism patients and some 15 patients who later progressed to ophthalmopathy. On the study overall, not on this receptor specifically: Ophthalmopathy was separated from stable hyperthyroidism by a 13 V-J signature model, with 87.88% sensitivity and about 81% specificity obtained in cross-validation and 80%/75% obtained in testing. Blood samples also contained most of the expanded thyroid clonotypes (frequency above 0.001), which suggests that blood repertoires may reflect thyroid immune responses. In validation, the model predicted progression to ophthalmopathy with roughly 66% sensitivity and approximately 72% specificity, a median of approximately 6.7 months before onset. Sample size was not statistically predetermined, and investigators were not blinded to group allocation.

Hyperthyroidism patients were newly diagnosed, with disease duration under 2 months, and aged 18 to 65 years. The study excluded patients with uncontrolled infections, other autoimmune diseases, pregnancy or lactation. Diagnoses were based on clinical symptoms, serum thyroxine and TRAb, thyroid ultrasound and orbital computed tomography. For progressor patients, blood was drawn at the first diagnosis of hyperthyroidism, before any ophthalmopathy symptoms had appeared. PBMCs were separated from under 11 ml of fresh peripheral blood using Ficoll-Paque density gradient centrifugation. Progressor patients were first diagnosed with Graves' hyperthyroidism and then developed ophthalmopathy during follow-up. Total RNA was extracted using Trizol reagent, and RNA quality was assessed on an Agilent 2100 Bioanalyzer. The TCR beta CDR3 regions were amplified from the RNA transcripts. For the first round of RT-PCR on the TCR CDR3, the HTBI primer set was used together with the Qiagen OneStep RT-PCR kit. Libraries were constructed in a second round of multiplex PCR, after which size selection and purification were carried out. Sequencing of the libraries was done on an Illumina HiSeq2000 using paired-end 100 bp reads. Regarding the original processing steps: Raw data were processed with SOAPnuke, discarding reads with adapters, uncalled bases, mean Phred below 15, or no exact constant-primer or identifier match. COPE v1.2.5 was used to merge the high-quality paired reads, and each unique nucleotide sequence was defined as a clonotype. MiTCR v1.1 was used to align the clonotypes against IMGT TRBV, TRBD and TRBJ reference segments. The analysis included only V-J combinations with a frequency above 0.0001, which together covered approximately 99% of the repertoires. A TCS score was defined as the ratio of F50 (clonal expansion) to E x V (chaos), with BLOSUM62-based TCRdist applied between CDR3 peptides within each V-J. Welch's t-statistics and random forest reduced roughly 500 V-J features to 13, which were used in a naive Bayes classifier (R e1071). The public reads were run again by TCRdb, first through fastp at Q25 and then through MiXCR, and only productive beta chains were kept. Rows are combined by CDR3 protein, so each entry shows the most common genes and DNA. Clone size and V and J calls follow TCRdb, not the original study. This sample comprises some 600,000 distinct CDR3 sequences, about 15% of them detected only once. The leading ten clones occupy about 5.8% of the sample.

The trim is 2 bases for V and 5 bases for J, with a gap of 16 bases between the germline ends. Based on the germline V gene, the CDR1 and CDR2 sequences are SGHRS and YFSETQ. From the cysteine up to the phenylalanine, the CDR3 has a length of 15 residues. The retained sequence is limited to the CDR3, 45 bases, with the frame set at the first base. In this chain, TRBV5-1 is recombined with TRBJ1-1, with an unclear D gene assignment. The sequencing input was blood. The sequence was obtained from a woman in her twenties or thirties with Graves' hyperthyroidism that later progressed to Graves' ophthalmopathy. At the DNA level, the sequence is TGCGCCAGCAGCTTCTCCGGGCTATCGCTAACTGAAGCTTTCTTT. Translated, this gives CASSFSGLSLTEAFF.